The T cell receptor (beta chain) described here comes from a study of blood T cell repertoires in COVID-19. The wider study: COVID-19 samples, acute and convalescent, were from the United States, Italy and Spain.

Here immunoSEQ multiplex PCR was the method, and the copy in TCRdb shows in-frame clones only, minus some. The top ten hold around 14% of the sample, which has hundreds of thousands of clones, approximately 86% seen once. From germline, CDR1 is MNHEY and CDR2 SMNVEV (reference sequence). The CDR3 consists of 14 residues. The V and J ends lost 3 bases and 3 bases respectively, with 6 bases between them. This clonotype originated in a woman aged 70 to 79 with COVID-19, enrolled during active disease. Sequencing used peripheral blood. The rearrangement links TRBV27 to TRBJ1-6; D gene uncertain. Here the CDR3 reads CASSFELYNSPLHF. The CDR3 nucleotides read TGTGCCAGCAGTTTTGAGCTCTATAATTCACCCCTCCACTTT.